This passage covers 25 T cell receptor beta chains from one sample sequenced in a study of shared clonotypes between healthy human individuals. The method was immunoSEQ multiplex PCR; TCRdb's version includes in-frame clones alone and lacks a portion of them. The table shows 1.6 million or so clones, with approximately 97% occurring only once. The specimen was naive CD4+ T cells sorted from blood. Subset in this sample: CD45RA+ positively selected. Every receptor here comes from a young man in good health.

The genes are TRBV9 and TRBJ1-2; possibly TRBD1 for D (6 bases). V dropped 4 bases and J dropped 5 bases, with 12 bases sitting between them. The CDR3 contains 13 residues. Per germline, CDR1 SGDLS and CDR2 YYNGEE. The CDR3 coding sequence is TGTGCCAGCAGCCCGGACAGTAGTTATGGCTACACCTTC. Translating it yields CASSPDSSYGYTF.

V and J are TRBV10-1 and TRBJ2-5; D might be TRBD1 (5 bases). The CDR3 has 15 amino acids. V gave up 4 bases and J gave up 4 bases, with 16 bases separating them. Germline loops: CDR1 WNHNN, CDR2 SYGVQD (reference sequence). For the CDR3, the DNA is TGCGCCAGCAGTGCCGACAGTCTGCCCGGAGAGACCCAGTACTTC. Its translation is CASSADSLPGETQYF.

This rearrangement joins TRBV9 to TRBJ1-2; possible D gene TRBD1, 6 bases. The CDR3 spans 12 residues. Trimming removed 7 bases at V and 6 bases at J, with 13 bases between. Germline CDR1 and CDR2: SGDLS and YYNGEE. This CDR3 reads CASRGQSNGYTF. In DNA form, the CDR3 reads TGTGCCAGCCGGGGGCAGTCCAATGGCTACACCTTC.

The chain recombines TRBV11-2 with TRBJ2-5; 7 bases agree with TRBD1. V was clipped by 1 base and J by 2 bases; unmatched bases: 7. In germline, CDR1 is SGHAT, CDR2 FQNNGV. This CDR3 has 16 amino acids. CDR3 coding DNA: TGTGCCAGCAGCTTAGTTCCCGGGACAGCTCAAGAGACCCAGTACTTC. Translation gives CASSLVPGTAQETQYF.

Only one count was recorded for this clone. This chain links TRBV28 with TRBJ2-1; the D gene is possibly TRBD2 (6 bases). From germline, CDR1 is MDHEN and CDR2 SYDVKM. V lost 2 bases, J lost 15 bases, and 11 bases lay in between. This CDR3 region has 11 residues. The CDR3 spells CASSLNGGRFF. CDR3 nucleotide sequence: TGTGCCAGCAGTTTAAATGGGGGGAGGTTCTTC.

The rearrangement links TRBV28 to TRBJ2-3, with a weak D call TRBD2 (5 bases). This CDR3 is 14 amino acids long. V gave up 7 bases and J gave up 0 bases, with 11 bases separating them. CDR1 is MDHEN, CDR2 SYDVKM, per germline. In nucleotides, the CDR3 is TGTGCCAGCATCGTCGGCGGGAGCACAGATACGCAGTATTTT. Its translation: CASIVGGSTDTQYF.

On this clone itself: The sample holds other DNA sequences that translate to the same CDR3. The rearrangement uses TRBV5-1 and TRBJ2-7; 10 bases align to TRBD2. J was trimmed by 3 bases and V by 0 bases; bases with no gene match: 0. There are 14 residues in the CDR3. Germline V gene sequence: CDR1 SGHRS, CDR2 YFSETQ. Here the CDR3 DNA reads TGCGCCAGCAGCTTGGGGACTAGCGGCTACGAGCAGTACTTC. It codes for CASSLGTSGYEQYF.

This chain links TRBV5-4 with TRBJ1-5; 7 bases fit TRBD1. This CDR3 comprises 14 residues. Trimming removed 1 base from V and 3 bases from J; junction bases left unmatched: 1. Germline-derived CDR1 and CDR2 are SGHNT and YYREEE (reference sequence). CDR3 sequence (DNA): TGTGCCAGCAGCTTGACAGGGGCCAATCAGCCCCAGCATTTT. Its protein product is CASSLTGANQPQHF.

As concerns this clone: The sample contains more than one DNA sequence encoding this CDR3. The V gene is TRBV5-1, the J gene TRBJ2-1; perhaps TRBD2 as D (5 bases). This CDR3 has 15 residues. Looked up from germline, CDR1 is SGHRS and CDR2 is YFSETQ. V lost 0 bases and J 0 bases, leaving 7 bases between the germline ends. CDR3: CASSLGESSYNEQFF. CDR3 nucleotide sequence: TGCGCCAGCAGCTTGGGGGAGAGCTCCTACAATGAGCAGTTCTTC.

Here the CDR3 reads CASTAGEGVRGCSEQYF. The CDR3 bases are TGTGCCAGCACCGCCGGGGAGGGTGTCAGGGGGTGCTCCGAGCAGTACTTC. The chain carries TRBV27 and TRBJ2-7; D possibly uses TRBD1 or TRBD2 (7 bases each). The CDR3 sequence is 17 residues long. Germline assignment: CDR1 MNHEY and CDR2 SMNVEV (reference sequence). Trimming removed 7 bases at V and 6 bases at J, with 28 bases between.

V gene TRBV21-1 combines with J gene TRBJ1-5. TRBV21-1 is shown as a pseudogene. CDR3 length: 19 amino acids. CDR3 sequence: CASSKMRGEVRTVNQPQHF. The CDR3 nucleotides read TGTGCCAGCAGCAAAATGAGGGGGGAGGTAAGGACAGTTAATCAGCCCCAGCATTTT.

The CDR3 sequence is CASRVTGAHYGYTF. The CDR3 DNA reads as TGTGCCAGCAGGGTAACAGGGGCCCACTATGGCTACACCTTC. V is TRBV28 and J is TRBJ1-2; the match to TRBD1 covers 7 bases. CDR1 and CDR2 (germline): MDHEN, SYDVKM. With V trimmed by 6 bases and J by 3 bases, 7 bases remained unmatched. The CDR3 is made up of 14 amino acids.

As concerns this clone: The sample carries other DNA sequences with the same CDR3. The chain uses TRBV18 and TRBJ2-7; a weak D match, TRBD1 (6 bases). V was shortened by 3 bases and J by 7 bases, with 7 bases between the two germline ends. Germline CDR1 reads KGHSH; CDR2 reads LQKENI. The CDR3 is made up of 11 amino acids. The CDR3 sequence: CASSPQGEQYF. The CDR3 nucleotides are TGTGCCAGCTCACCGCAGGGGGAGCAGTACTTC.

The V call is TRBV18, the J call TRBJ2-4; D may be TRBD1 (6 bases). Germline CDR1 and CDR2: KGHSH and LQKENI. The CDR3 is 13 amino acids. Deletions cut 2 bases from V and 9 bases from J, with 11 bases between. The CDR3 loop is CASSPGTFSIQYF. The CDR3 nucleotides are TGTGCCAGCTCACCAGGGACATTTTCCATTCAGTACTTC.

This clone occurred a few times. The chain carries TRBV11-2 and TRBJ2-3; a weak D match, TRBD1 (6 bases). V was pared by 1 base and J by 4 bases, with 15 bases between. CDR1 and CDR2 (germline): SGHAT, FQNNGV. The CDR3 consists of 16 residues. The CDR3 sequence: CASSLVGQGNPDTQYF. DNA of the CDR3: TGTGCCAGCAGCTTAGTTGGCCAGGGGAACCCAGATACGCAGTATTTT.

In this sample, this clone turned up a few times. The V and J genes are TRBV6-1 and TRBJ2-7; 13 positions agree with TRBD2. V shed 5 bases, J shed 5 bases, and the junction held 6 bases outside the gene matches. The CDR3 is 15 amino acids. CDR1 MNHNS and CDR2 SASEGT come from the germline V gene. The CDR3 loop reads CASSSGLAGEDEQYF. The CDR3 DNA is TGTGCCAGCAGTTCCGGACTAGCGGGAGAAGACGAGCAGTACTTC.

The chain couples TRBV5-1 to TRBJ2-7; D is unresolved. This CDR3 has 16 residues. The germline CDR1 and CDR2 sequences are SGHRS and YFSETQ. V lost 2 bases, J lost 3 bases, and 18 bases lay in between. The CDR3 bases are TGCGCCAGCAGCTTAGATACAGCACACCAATACTACGAGCAGTACTTC. It translates to CASSLDTAHQYYEQYF.

V and J are TRBV27 and TRBJ1-5; D is uncertain. Germline lookup yields CDR1 MNHEY and CDR2 SMNVEV (reference sequence). CDR3 length: 13 amino acids. The V and J ends lost 4 bases and 5 bases respectively, with 9 bases between them. DNA of the CDR3: TGTGCCAGCAGTTCGTATGGGGATCAGCCCCAGCATTTT. Its protein product is CASSSYGDQPQHF.

This clone was recorded once. V gene TRBV11-2 combines with J gene TRBJ1-5, with 8 bases lining up with TRBD1. The germline V gene has CDR1 SGHAT and CDR2 FQNNGV. This CDR3 has 14 amino acids. V lost 5 bases and J lost 9; bases outside the gene matches: 9. The chain's CDR3 is CASSRGQEGGPQHF. CDR3 coding DNA: TGTGCCAGCAGCCGGGGACAGGAAGGAGGGCCCCAGCATTTT.

This clone was recorded once. This chain connects TRBV4-3 to TRBJ2-3, with no clear D. Germline CDR1 reads LGHNA; CDR2 reads YSLEER. This CDR3 is built from 14 residues. Trimming removed 7 bases at V and 2 bases at J, with 13 bases between. The CDR3 region is CASKNGHHTDTQYF. The CDR3 region has the DNA TGCGCCAGCAAAAACGGCCACCACACAGATACGCAGTATTTT.

This chain connects TRBV20-1 to TRBJ2-7; no clear D gene. This CDR3 spans 10 amino acids. V lost 6 bases and J 9 bases, leaving 12 bases between the germline ends. In germline, CDR1 is DFQATT, CDR2 SNEGSKA (reference sequence). CDR3 coding DNA: TGCAGTGCCACAATCGACGTGCAGTACTTC. Translating it yields CSATIDVQYF.

In this sample, this clone turned up once. The chain joins TRBV11-2 to TRBJ2-6; 7 bases match TRBD2. The V segment lost 3 bases and the J segment 4 bases; nucleotides outside the gene matches: 9. Germline V gives CDR1 SGHAT, CDR2 FQNNGV. The CDR3 sequence is 17 residues long. CDR3 DNA sequence: TGTGCCAGCAGCTTCTCCCTTCGGGGGGTCGGGGCCAACGTCCTGACTTTC. Amino acid sequence: CASSFSLRGVGANVLTF. Drawing the rest from reference TRBV11-2 and TRBJ2-6, the complete variable domain is EAGVAQSPRYKIIEKRQSVAFWCNPISGHATLYWYQQILGQGPKLLIQFQNNGVVDDSQLPKDRFSAERLKGVDSTLKIQPAKLEDSAVYLCASSFSLRGVGANVLTFGAGSRLTVL.

This rearrangement joins TRBV5-1 to TRBJ1-1; the D is unclear. Trimming stripped 1 base from V and 1 base from J, with 8 bases between. CDR1 SGHRS and CDR2 YFSETQ come from the germline V gene. The CDR3 runs to 14 residues. The CDR3: CASSLWGTNTEAFF. The CDR3 DNA reads TGCGCCAGCAGCTTGTGGGGAACGAACACTGAAGCTTTCTTT.

This rearrangement joins TRBV10-1 to TRBJ2-5; D is unclear. This CDR3 has 15 amino acids. Germline assignment: CDR1 WNHNN and CDR2 SYGVQD (reference sequence). V gave up 3 bases and J gave up 5 bases, with 16 bases separating them. DNA of the CDR3: TGCGCCAGCAGTGAAGGCAACCAACCAGAGGAGACCCAGTACTTC. Translation gives CASSEGNQPEETQYF.

This chain joins TRBV29-1 and TRBJ2-3; D may be TRBD1 or TRBD2 (5 bases each). V shed 7 bases and J shed 3 bases, with 14 bases lying between them. CDR3 length equals 13 residues. CDR1 and CDR2 (germline): SQVTM, ANQGSEA. CDR3 residues: CSEITGGTDTQYF. The DNA for the CDR3 is TGCAGCGAAATCACAGGAGGAACAGATACGCAGTATTTT.